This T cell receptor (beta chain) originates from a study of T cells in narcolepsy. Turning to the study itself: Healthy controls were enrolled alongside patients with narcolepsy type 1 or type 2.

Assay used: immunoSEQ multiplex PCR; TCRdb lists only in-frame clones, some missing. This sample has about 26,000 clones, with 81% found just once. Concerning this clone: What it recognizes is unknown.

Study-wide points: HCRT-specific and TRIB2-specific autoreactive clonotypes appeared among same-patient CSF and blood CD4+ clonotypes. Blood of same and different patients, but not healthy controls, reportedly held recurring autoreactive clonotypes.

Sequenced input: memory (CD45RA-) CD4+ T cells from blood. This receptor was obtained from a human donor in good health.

This CDR3 reads CASSRPPQETQYF. CDR3 nucleotide sequence: TGTGCCAGCAGCCGCCCACCTCAAGAGACCCAGTACTTC. V gene TRBV5-6 combines with J gene TRBJ2-5, with D uncertain. Trimming pared 4 bases from V and 2 bases from J, leaving 9 bases between. Germline loops: CDR1 SGHDT, CDR2 YYEEEE. The CDR3 runs to 13 residues.